A selection of T cell receptor beta chains follows, all from one sample in a study of T cell responses to AZD1222 COVID-19 vaccine. Using immunoSEQ multiplex PCR, the repertoire was profiled, and TCRdb retains in-frame clones only, with some absent. The repertoire consists of 150,000 to 250,000 clones, with about 89% occurring once and the leading ten covering under 4%. The sequenced sample was peripheral blood, obtained 28 days after the second AZD1222 dose. These receptors originate from an adult who received the AZD1222 COVID-19 vaccine. CDR3s include the opening cysteine and the closing phenylalanine or tryptophan. A D gene is named only where the DNA matches it firmly. Clone size appears in some rows only: once, few, many, or a class for an expanded clone.

TRBV7-9	NA	TRBJ1-2	TRBD1	TGTGCCAGCAGCTTAGGGACAGGGGACTATGGCTACACCTTC	CASSLGTGDYGYTF
TRBV5-1	NA	TRBJ1-5	NA	TGCGCCAGCAGCCCCTCCAGTCAAGGGCAGCCCCAGCATTTT	CASSPSSQGQPQHF
TRBV6-5	NA	TRBJ2-7	NA	TGTGCCAGCAGCCAAAGCTCCTACGAGCAGTACTTC	CASSQSSYEQYF
TRBV7-2	once	TRBJ2-7	TRBD1	TGTGCCAGCAGCGATCCGGGACAGGGACTTCGAGAGCAGTACTTC	CASSDPGQGLREQYF
TRBV28	NA	TRBJ1-1	TRBD1	TGTGCCAGCAAGAGAGATTCAGGGGGGGGGACTGAAGCTTTCTTT	CASKRDSGGGTEAFF
TRBV28	NA	TRBJ2-5	TRBD2	TGTGCCAGCACTCTCGGACTAGCGGGAGAGGAGACCCAGTACTTC	CASTLGLAGEETQYF
TRBV5-1	NA	TRBJ2-2	NA	TGCGCCAGCACCCGCGGGACATTGGCGAACACCGGGGAGCTGTTTTTT	CASTRGTLANTGELFF
TRBV6-2/TRBV6-3	NA	TRBJ1-2	TRBD1	TGTGCCAGCACCCCCCCGAGGGACAGAGTATCCGGCTACACCTTC	CASTPPRDRVSGYTF
TRBV5-1	NA	TRBJ2-5	NA	TGCGCCAGCAGCGAGTACCCGCCAGAGACCCAGTACTTC	CASSEYPPETQYF
TRBV30	NA	TRBJ2-7	NA	TGTGCCTGGGCGAGAGGCAGGGCAACCCACGAGCAGTACTTC	CAWARGRATHEQYF